The clone carrying this TCR beta chain appeared many times. Its antigen remains unknown. TCR alpha and beta CDR3 regions were amplified from RNA using iRepertoire nested multiplex PCR. One-step reverse transcription and amplification started from roughly 100-400 ng of tissue mRNA or PBMC total RNA. TCRdb passed the multiplex PCR reads through MiXCR, listing each CDR3 protein once. Here the sample spans tens of thousands of distinct CDR3 sequences, about 25% being singletons. The CDR3 totals 14 residues. Trimming took off 3 bases at V and 1 base at J, with 9 bases between the two ends. The germline V gene has CDR1 SNHLY and CDR2 FYNNEI. This specimen belongs to a study of glioma-infiltrating T cells. Study-level points and caveats: Tissue and blood shared very few CDR3 sequences. Gliomas, especially low-grade, showed above-expected tissue-blood divergence; non-neoplastic patients showed below.

This chain joins TRBV2 and TRBJ2-5; the D gene is possibly TRBD1 (6 bases). Sequenced: glioma tissue, nonneoplastic brain tissue, or PBMCs (not recorded which). This receptor was taken from a human donor with low-grade glioma or glioblastoma, undergoing nonglioma brain surgery, or in good health (not recorded which). The CDR3 loop is CASSDWTAQETQYF. For the CDR3, the DNA is TGTGCCAGCAGTGACTGGACAGCCCAAGAGACCCAGTACTTC.